Below, 29 T cell receptor beta chains from the same sample are listed, as sequenced in a study of T cell repertoires in cytomegalovirus infection. Their cognate antigens are unknown. Each CDR3 protein gets one entry after TCRdb re-called the reads with MiXCR. The repertoire holds 680,000 or so distinct CDR3 sequences, with about 30% as singletons. The source was cultured PBMCs, collected from culture after CMV antigen stimulation. Receptor source: a human donor in good health (CMV status not recorded). Some clones in this sample may be carry-over from other donors' samples.

The chain combines TRBV2 with TRBJ2-1; perhaps TRBD2 as D (5 bases). In germline, CDR1 is SNHLY, CDR2 FYNNEI. V dropped 8 bases and J dropped 6 bases, with 14 bases sitting between them. The CDR3 totals 13 residues. CDR3 in amino acids: CASAPRGFNEQFF. In nucleotides, the CDR3 is TGTGCCAGCGCTCCCCGAGGGTTCAATGAGCAGTTCTTC.

This clonotype was seen only a few times. The chain combines TRBV18 with TRBJ1-1; the D gene is possibly TRBD1 (6 bases). V lost 4 bases to trimming and J lost 4 bases, with 13 bases between them. This CDR3 is built from 14 residues. Germline CDR1 and CDR2: KGHSH and LQKENI. The CDR3 nucleotides are TGTGCCAGCTCACGCCGCGGAGGGGGCACTGAAGCTTTCTTT. Encoded protein: CASSRRGGGTEAFF.

The CDR3 nucleotides read TGTGCCACCGCCTGGGAAGGGGTCCCTGGAAACACCATATATTTT. This codes for CATAWEGVPGNTIYF. The V and J genes are TRBV7-4 and TRBJ1-3; tentative D call: TRBD1 (5 bases). The ends were cut back, 10 bases at V and 2 bases at J, with 18 bases in the middle. This CDR3 is 15 amino acids long. Germline lookup yields CDR1 SGHVT and CDR2 SQSDAQ.

The chain joins TRBV24-1 to TRBJ2-7; D remains ambiguous. Germline V gene data show CDR1 as KGHDR and CDR2 as SFDVKD. The CDR3 consists of 12 residues. With 8 bases removed from V and 7 bases from J, the gap between germline ends came to 14 bases. In nucleotides, the CDR3 is TGTGCCACCACGGGCAGAGGCTCTGAGCAGTACTTC. It is translated as CATTGRGSEQYF.

The gene calls are TRBV27 and TRBJ2-3, with 10 bases matching TRBD2. This CDR3 spans 16 amino acids. Germline V gene data show CDR1 as MNHEY and CDR2 as SMNVEV (reference sequence). The V segment lost 4 bases and the J segment 3 bases; nucleotides outside the gene matches: 7. This chain's CDR3 is CASSSFLAGATDTQYF. The CDR3 DNA is TGTGCCAGCAGTTCCTTCCTAGCGGGGGCAACAGATACGCAGTATTTT.

This clonotype was counted a few times. This sequence joins TRBV7-2 and TRBJ1-4; 9 positions agree with TRBD1. The CDR3 extends over 15 amino acids. The V and J ends lost 2 bases and 7 bases, in that order; junction bases with no gene match: 5. Germline V gives CDR1 SGHTA, CDR2 FQGNSA. DNA of the CDR3: TGTGCCAGCAGCTTATGGACAGGGGCGAGTGAAAAACTGTTTTTT. This gives the protein CASSLWTGASEKLFF.

This clonotype has just one count. The gene calls are TRBV7-6 and TRBJ1-5; D call uncertain. The CDR3 covers 13 residues. From germline, CDR1 is SGHVS and CDR2 FNYEAQ. Trimming took off 5 bases at V and 5 bases at J, with 10 bases between the two ends. CDR3 sequence: CASSLHNDQPQHF. The CDR3 nucleotides read TGTGCCAGCAGCCTTCATAACGATCAGCCCCAGCATTTT.

This clonotype has a count of ten or more. The CDR3 DNA follows: TGTGCCAGCAGCTTCCAGTACCAAGAGACCCAGTACTTC. Translation gives CASSFQYQETQYF. This chain links TRBV7-2 with TRBJ2-5; D not resolved. The germline V gene encodes CDR1 SGHTA and CDR2 FQGNSA. Between the trimmed V and J ends, which lost 3 bases and 0 bases, there was a span of 5 bases. CDR3 length: 13 residues.

This rearrangement joins TRBV12-3 or TRBV12-4 to TRBJ1-5, with a weak D call TRBD1 (5 bases). This CDR3 has 15 amino acids. The V end was cut by 6 bases, the J end by 2 bases, with 14 bases between. CDR3 region: CASSKGLGGNQPQHF. The CDR3 nucleotides are TGTGCCAGCAGCAAGGGGTTAGGGGGCAATCAGCCCCAGCATTTT.

For the CDR3, the DNA is TGTGCCAGCAGACGGCTGGGAAGCGGGATTGGGGAGACCCAGTACTTC. Translated, it gives CASRRLGSGIGETQYF. The chain uses TRBV6-8 and TRBJ2-5, with 7 bases that match TRBD2. Germline CDR1 MNHGY, CDR2 SAAAGT. CDR3 length equals 16 residues. Germline trimming cut 6 bases from V and 5 bases from J; bases unmatched to any gene: 15.

This clonotype was counted at least ten times. The V and J genes are TRBV7-2 and TRBJ1-4; maybe TRBD1 (6 bases). This CDR3 region has 17 residues. The V end was cut by 1 base, the J end by 2 bases, with 14 bases between. From germline, CDR1 is SGHTA and CDR2 FQGNSA. CDR3 bases: TGTGCCAGCAGCTTAGGGCGCGATAGGGGGACTAATGAAAAACTGTTTTTT. Its protein is CASSLGRDRGTNEKLFF.

The rearrangement uses TRBV12-3 or TRBV12-4 and TRBJ2-5; TRBD2 agrees at 7 bases. After removal of 6 bases from V and 5 bases from J, the junction contained 9 bases not matched to a gene. The CDR3 runs 14 residues. DNA for the CDR3: TGTGCCAGCAGCGCGCCGGGGGGAGTGGAGACCCAGTACTTC. Its protein product is CASSAPGGVETQYF.

The chain links TRBV28 to TRBJ2-5; D gene unclear. V gave up 3 bases and J gave up 4 bases, with 12 bases separating them. Looked up from germline, CDR1 is MDHEN and CDR2 is SYDVKM. CDR3 length equals 14 residues. This CDR3 reads CASSLQGNIETQYF. CDR3 nucleotides: TGTGCCAGCAGTTTGCAAGGGAATATAGAGACCCAGTACTTC.

The J gene is TRBJ2-7, the V gene TRBV11-2, with D possibly matching TRBD2 (7 bases). The germline V gene encodes CDR1 SGHAT and CDR2 FQNNGV. The CDR3 runs 14 residues. V lost 3 bases to trimming and J lost 3 bases, with 12 bases between them. Here the CDR3 DNA reads TGTGCCAGCAGCTTGAGGGGGGGACTCTACGAGCAGTACTTC. Translated, it gives CASSLRGGLYEQYF.

The chain links TRBV19 to TRBJ1-6; tentative D call: TRBD1 (5 bases). The germline gives CDR1 LNHDA, CDR2 SQIVND (reference sequence). V was cut by 5 bases and J by 10 bases, with 15 bases left in between. CDR3 length: 14 amino acids. The CDR3 protein is CASSSGDPISPLHF. The DNA for the CDR3 is TGTGCCAGTAGTTCGGGGGACCCAATATCACCCCTCCACTTT.

The chain recombines TRBV7-9 with TRBJ2-3; D not resolved. The germline V and J ends were trimmed by 5 bases and 4 bases, with 16 bases remaining between them. Germline V gene lookup returns CDR1 SEHNR and CDR2 FQNEAQ (reference sequence). The CDR3 consists of 15 residues. DNA of the CDR3: TGTGCCAGCAGCGACGTACGAGCCCAAGCAGATACGCAGTATTTT. It encodes CASSDVRAQADTQYF.

The rearrangement joins TRBV20-1 to TRBJ2-5; D perhaps matches TRBD1 (5 bases). The CDR3 extends over 13 amino acids. Germline V gene sequence: CDR1 DFQATT, CDR2 SNEGSKA (reference sequence). V was clipped by 0 bases and J by 6 bases, with 11 bases between them. The CDR3: CSAREDTPQTQYF. The DNA for the CDR3 is TGCAGTGCTAGAGAGGACACCCCACAGACCCAGTACTTC.

The CDR3: CASSLKGGSGTDTQYF. The CDR3 region has the DNA TGCGCCAGCAGCTTAAAAGGGGGGAGTGGGACAGATACGCAGTATTTT. The chain is built from TRBV5-1 and TRBJ2-3; possibly TRBD1 or TRBD2 for D (6 bases each). The CDR3 extends over 16 amino acids. Germline V gives CDR1 SGHRS, CDR2 YFSETQ. V was clipped by 2 bases and J by 3 bases, with 16 bases between them.

This sequence joins TRBV10-3 and TRBJ2-5; D is undetermined. The CDR3 consists of 13 residues. Trimming pared 2 bases from V and 5 bases from J, leaving 9 bases between. CDR1 and CDR2 from the germline V gene are ENHRY and SYGVKD. DNA of the CDR3: TGTGCCATCAGTGAGCGGTTAGAGGAGACCCAGTACTTC. Its protein product is CAISERLEETQYF.

This clonotype came up a few times. The chain couples TRBV12-3 or TRBV12-4 to TRBJ1-1, with no clear D. The V gene lost 2 bases and the J gene lost 7 bases, with 5 bases spanning the gap. This CDR3 has 11 amino acids. In DNA form, the CDR3 reads TGTGCCAGCAGTTTACAAGTTGAAGCTTTCTTT. Protein product: CASSLQVEAFF.

This chain connects TRBV19 to TRBJ2-5; 7 positions match TRBD2. The CDR3 is 15 amino acids. The V gene end was trimmed by 4 bases and the J gene end by 6 bases; junction bases not matched to a gene: 11. Germline CDR1 is LNHDA and CDR2 is SQIVND (reference sequence). The CDR3 reads CASSTAGSGAKTQYF. CDR3 sequence (DNA): TGTGCCAGTAGTACCGCAGGGAGCGGGGCGAAGACCCAGTACTTC.

The chain recombines TRBV6-1 with TRBJ2-3; 10 positions agree with TRBD2. CDR3 size: 16 residues. With 5 bases clipped from V and 4 bases from J, the junction kept 9 bases outside the gene matches. Per germline, CDR1 MNHNS and CDR2 SASEGT. In DNA form, the CDR3 reads TGTGCCAGCAGTCCAAGAGCTAGCGGGAGTTCAGATACGCAGTATTTT. Its protein product is CASSPRASGSSDTQYF.

This clonotype was seen repeatedly, ten times or more. The genes are TRBV7-2 and TRBJ1-1; D is unresolved. CDR1 and CDR2 (germline): SGHTA, FQGNSA. Trimming stripped 5 bases from V and 3 bases from J, with 10 bases between. This CDR3 is built from 13 residues. The CDR3 DNA sequence: TGTGCCAGCAGCATCGGACGGGACACTGAAGCTTTCTTT. This translates into CASSIGRDTEAFF.

This chain links TRBV5-4 with TRBJ2-5; the D is unclear. V gave up 4 bases and J gave up 6 bases, with 16 bases separating them. In germline, CDR1 is SGHNT, CDR2 YYREEE (reference sequence). The CDR3 runs to 14 residues. The CDR3 spells CASSPSGSPKTQYF. The CDR3 DNA reads as TGTGCCAGCAGCCCCTCCGGTTCCCCGAAGACCCAGTACTTC.

The chain links TRBV7-2 to TRBJ2-5; 11 positions match TRBD2. The junction had 8 bases not matched to a gene; V was cut back by 4 bases and J by 4 bases. Per the germline V gene, CDR1 is SGHTA and CDR2 is FQGNSA. The CDR3 length is 16 residues. The DNA for the CDR3 is TGTGCCAGCAGCTCCATAGCGGGAGGGCGAGGAGAGACCCAGTACTTC. Its protein product is CASSSIAGGRGETQYF.

The chain has TRBV5-1 and TRBJ2-1; D unclear. CDR3 length: 12 residues. CDR1 is SGHRS and CDR2 is YFSETQ in the germline V gene. The V gene lost 0 bases and the J gene lost 13 bases, with 11 bases spanning the gap. This CDR3 reads CASSLDRLEQFF. The CDR3 region has the DNA TGCGCCAGCAGCTTGGACAGACTCGAACAGTTCTTC.

The J gene is TRBJ1-4, the V gene TRBV10-3; no reliable D call. The germline gives CDR1 ENHRY, CDR2 SYGVKD. Trimming shortened V by 6 bases and J by 5 bases, and 13 bases separated the two germline ends. This CDR3 spans 14 amino acids. The CDR3 sequence: CAIRLDGSNEKLFF. The DNA for the CDR3 is TGTGCCATCAGGCTGGACGGATCGAATGAAAAACTGTTTTTT.

The chain employs TRBV6-2 or TRBV6-3 and TRBJ1-6; 7 bases line up with TRBD1. There are 14 residues in the CDR3. The V gene end was trimmed by 6 bases and the J gene end by 7 bases; junction bases not matched to a gene: 6. The germline CDR1 and CDR2 sequences are MNHEY and SVGEGT. CDR3 sequence: CASRPGQRNSPLHF. The CDR3 nucleotides read TGTGCCAGCAGACCGGGACAGCGGAATTCACCCCTCCACTTT.

A few counts support this clonotype. The V gene is TRBV12-3 or TRBV12-4, the J gene TRBJ2-3, with TRBD1 matching 7 bases. The CDR3 loop spans 13 amino acids. V lost 5 bases, J lost 1 base, and 0 bases stayed unmatched. The CDR3 nucleotides are TGTGCCAGCAGTGACAGGGGCACAGATACGCAGTATTTT. The encoded protein is CASSDRGTDTQYF.